This T cell receptor (beta chain) emerged from a study of T-cell reconstitution after alpha-beta-depleted transplantation in children. Study-level results: Several hundred expanded graft clones reportedly gave rise to the alpha-beta T cells present about two months after transplant. Surviving thymic progenitors and recipient T cells were the source of high TCRbeta diversity at day 60 in some patients. Newly generated T cells supplied most T-cell counts and diversity one year post-transplant.

Germline-derived CDR1 and CDR2 are DFQATT and SNEGSKA (reference sequence). Trimming removed 3 bases from V and 4 bases from J; junction bases left unmatched: 6. This CDR3 region has 14 residues. A library of TCRbeta sequences, prepared with unique molecular identifiers, was generated. Via MiXCR, TCRdb re-called the PCR reads, giving one row per CDR3 protein. Here the sample spans about 980,000 distinct CDR3 sequences, around 30% being singletons. Worth noting for this clonotype: Its specificity is unknown.

The specimen comprised PBMCs, mostly from graft donor cells, sampled 360 days after TCRalphabeta/CD19-depleted stem cell transplant. The receptor was isolated from a boy in the first two years of life who had a stem cell transplant for SCID, so the T cells may come from the graft donor. V usage is TRBV20-1 and J usage is TRBJ2-3; 8 nucleotides match TRBD2. CDR3 sequence: CSASRGGRADTQYF. The DNA of the CDR3 is TGCAGTGCTAGTCGCGGGGGGCGGGCAGATACGCAGTATTTT.